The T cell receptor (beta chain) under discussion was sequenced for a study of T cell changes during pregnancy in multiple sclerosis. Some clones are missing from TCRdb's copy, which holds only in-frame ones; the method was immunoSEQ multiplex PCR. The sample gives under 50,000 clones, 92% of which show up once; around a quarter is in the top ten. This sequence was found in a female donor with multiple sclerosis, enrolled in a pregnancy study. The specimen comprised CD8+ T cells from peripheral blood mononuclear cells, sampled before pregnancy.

CDR3 nucleotide sequence: TGTGCCAGCAGTGAAATGGGACAGGGGGGTTCACCCCTCCACTTT. Residues: CASSEMGQGGSPLHF. The chain employs TRBV6-1 and TRBJ1-6; the match to TRBD1 covers 11 bases. CDR1 and CDR2 from the germline V gene are MNHNS and SASEGT. V was pared by 2 bases and J by 9 bases, with 3 bases of the junction left unmatched. This CDR3 is built from 15 residues.